This T cell receptor beta chain was identified during a study of blood T cell repertoires in COVID-19. Across the whole study: Sites across the United States, Italy and Spain contributed samples from acute and convalescent COVID-19. Sample material is recorded as cDNA or gDNA derived from T cells, B-cell-depleted T cells, or PBMCs.

In the original analysis: Amplifying reference gene primers gave estimates of nucleated cell counts. The data were produced by immunoSEQ multiplex PCR, yet TCRdb's version contains in-frame clones alone and is incomplete. V and J calls and clone size follow that table, whereas D and trimming were derived from the DNA. The sample shows some 130,000 clones, 80% to 90% of them seen only once. This CDR3 comprises 14 residues. This rearrangement joins TRBV21-1 to TRBJ2-1; the D call TRBD2 from the table was never checked on the DNA. TRBV21-1 is assigned pseudogene status. What was sequenced was peripheral blood. The source is a man in his fifties with active or convalescent COVID-19. The CDR3 sequence: CASGTSGRVNEQFF. The CDR3 DNA is TGTGCCAGCGGGACTAGCGGGAGGGTAAATGAGCAGTTCTTC.